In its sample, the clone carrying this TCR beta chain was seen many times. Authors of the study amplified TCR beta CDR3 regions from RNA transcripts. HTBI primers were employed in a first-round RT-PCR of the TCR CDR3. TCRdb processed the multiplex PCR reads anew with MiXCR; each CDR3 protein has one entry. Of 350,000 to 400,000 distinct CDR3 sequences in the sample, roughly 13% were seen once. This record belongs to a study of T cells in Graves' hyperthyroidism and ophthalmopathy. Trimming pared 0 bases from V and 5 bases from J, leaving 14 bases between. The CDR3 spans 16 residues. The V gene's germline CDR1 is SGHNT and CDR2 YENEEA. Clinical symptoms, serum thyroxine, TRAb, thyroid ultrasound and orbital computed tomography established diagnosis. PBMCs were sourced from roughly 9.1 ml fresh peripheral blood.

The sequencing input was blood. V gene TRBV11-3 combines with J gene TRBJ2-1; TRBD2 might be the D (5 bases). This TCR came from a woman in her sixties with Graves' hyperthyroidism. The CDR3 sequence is CASSLEFGISDNEQFF. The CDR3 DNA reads TGTGCCAGCAGCTTAGAGTTCGGGATAAGCGACAATGAGCAGTTCTTC. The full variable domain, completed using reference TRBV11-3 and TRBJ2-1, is EAGVVQSPRYKIIEKKQPVAFWCNPISGHNTLYWYLQNLGQGPELLIRYENEEAVDDSQLPKDRFSAERLKGVDSTLKIQPAELGDSAVYLCASSLEFGISDNEQFFGPGTRLTVL.